This T cell receptor beta chain is from a study of blood T cell repertoires in COVID-19. Study overall: COVID-19 samples collected from the United States, Italy and Spain covered acute and convalescent phases. The analysed material was cDNA or gDNA that came from T cells, B-cell-depleted T cells, or PBMCs.

J gave up 6 bases and V 5 bases, and 1 base lay outside the gene matches. The CDR3 covers 11 residues. Germline CDR1 DFQATT, CDR2 SNEGSKA (reference sequence). Source study methods: Reference gene primer amplification gave nucleated cell count estimates. Generated by immunoSEQ multiplex PCR, the TCRdb table keeps only in-frame clones and is missing some. The D gene and trimming were derived from the DNA, and the V and J assignments and clone size from that table. The repertoire has some 130,000 clones, around 82% of them found once; the top ten carry 5.5%. Researchers sorted participants into cohorts using their self-reported clinical history.

This clonotype was sampled from a man between 35 and 55 years old with acute COVID-19. The sequencing sample was made of PBMCs or T cells enriched from blood (not recorded which). This chain connects TRBV20-1 to TRBJ1-2, with TRBD1 identical over 9 bases. The CDR3 reads CSAGDRDGYTF. The CDR3 coding sequence is TGCAGTGCTGGGGACAGGGATGGCTACACCTTC.